Given below is one TCR beta chain in context. Its specificity is not known. The rectum was sampled with one to two pinch biopsies at colonoscopy. Using immunoSEQ multiplex PCR, the repertoire was profiled, and TCRdb retains in-frame clones only, with some absent. This sample has roughly 49,000 clones, with 60% to 85% found just once. These data belong to a study of pediatric ulcerative colitis. General study points: This repertoire reflects total lymphocytes rather than subpopulations like regulatory T cells.

The germline V gene encodes CDR1 MDHEN and CDR2 SYDVKM. The CDR3 totals 15 residues. V gave up 5 bases and J gave up 5 bases; unmatched junction bases: 10. The specimen sequenced was gut tissue. The chain is built from TRBV28 and TRBJ1-2; the match to TRBD1 covers 8 bases. The source is a girl aged 10 to 17 with moderate ulcerative colitis. DNA of the CDR3: TGTGCCAGCAGTGGGTGGGACAGGCTAGATTATGGCTACACCTTC. Translating it yields CASSGWDRLDYGYTF.